The clone carrying this TCR beta chain came up many times. Its antigen remains unknown. Germline-derived CDR1 and CDR2 are SGHRS and YFSETQ. V gave up 3 bases and J gave up 7 bases, with 8 bases separating them. The length of the CDR3 is 12 residues. The data were obtained in a study of identical twins. Regarding the study as a whole: Out-of-frame alpha sequences common to twins exhibited a surplus of low generation probability. Out-of-frame sharing of TCR alpha in monozygotic twins was underestimated by models.

Using its own MiXCR run on the 5' RACE reads, TCRdb lists one record per CDR3 protein. The sample holds fewer than 650,000 distinct CDR3 sequences; roughly 7.2% are singletons and the top ten take about 1.6%. The same specimen was also included in a second study, on yellow fever vaccine responses in identical twins.

This chain uses TRBV5-1 with TRBJ2-1, with D perhaps TRBD1 or TRBD2 (5 bases each). The sequenced sample consisted of PBMCs. This sequence originates from a woman under 30 in good health. The CDR3 DNA follows: TGCGCCAGCAGCTCTTGGGGGAATGAGCAGTTCTTC. Translated: CASSSWGNEQFF. The whole variable domain, filled in from reference TRBV5-1 and TRBJ2-1, reads KAGVTQTPRYLIKTRGQQVTLSCSPISGHRSVSWYQQTPGQGLQFLFEYFSETQRNKGNFPGRFSGRQFSNSRSEMNVSTLELGDSALYLCASSSWGNEQFFGPGTRLTVL.